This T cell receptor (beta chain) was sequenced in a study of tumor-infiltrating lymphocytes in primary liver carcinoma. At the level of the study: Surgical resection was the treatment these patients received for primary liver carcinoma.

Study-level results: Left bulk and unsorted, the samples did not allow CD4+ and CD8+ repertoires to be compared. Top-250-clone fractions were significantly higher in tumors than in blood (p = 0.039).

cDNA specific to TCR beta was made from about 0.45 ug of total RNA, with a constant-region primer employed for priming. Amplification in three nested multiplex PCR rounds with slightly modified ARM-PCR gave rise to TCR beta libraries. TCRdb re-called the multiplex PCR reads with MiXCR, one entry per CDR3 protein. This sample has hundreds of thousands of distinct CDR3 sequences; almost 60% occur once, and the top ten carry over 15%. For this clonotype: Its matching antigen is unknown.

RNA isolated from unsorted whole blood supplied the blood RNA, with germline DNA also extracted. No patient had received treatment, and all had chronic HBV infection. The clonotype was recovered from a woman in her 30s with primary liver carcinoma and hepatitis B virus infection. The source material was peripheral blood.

DNA for the CDR3: TGCGCCAGCAGCTTGTGGGATTCGACTCAACCCCAGCATTTT. Protein sequence: CASSLWDSTQPQHF. The J gene is TRBJ1-5, the V gene TRBV5-1; D remains unclear. V was pared by 1 base and J by 10 bases, with 15 bases between. Germline CDR1 and CDR2: SGHRS and YFSETQ. The CDR3 contains 14 residues. The entire variable domain, with the rest obtained from reference TRBV5-1 and TRBJ1-5, is as follows: KAGVTQTPRYLIKTRGQQVTLSCSPISGHRSVSWYQQTPGQGLQFLFEYFSETQRNKGNFPGRFSGRQFSNSRSEMNVSTLELGDSALYLCASSLWDSTQPQHFGDGTRLSIL.